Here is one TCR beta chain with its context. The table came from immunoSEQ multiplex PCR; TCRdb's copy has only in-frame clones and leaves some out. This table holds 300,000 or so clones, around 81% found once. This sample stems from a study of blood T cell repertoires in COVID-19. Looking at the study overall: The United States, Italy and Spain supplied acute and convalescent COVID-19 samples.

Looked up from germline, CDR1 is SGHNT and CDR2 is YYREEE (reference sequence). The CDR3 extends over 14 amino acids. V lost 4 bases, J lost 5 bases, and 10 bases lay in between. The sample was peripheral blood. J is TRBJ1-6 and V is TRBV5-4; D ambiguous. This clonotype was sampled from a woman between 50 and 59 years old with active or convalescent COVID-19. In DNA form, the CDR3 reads TGTGCCAGCAGCAGCAGGAAGGATAATTCACCCCTCCACTTT. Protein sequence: CASSSRKDNSPLHF.